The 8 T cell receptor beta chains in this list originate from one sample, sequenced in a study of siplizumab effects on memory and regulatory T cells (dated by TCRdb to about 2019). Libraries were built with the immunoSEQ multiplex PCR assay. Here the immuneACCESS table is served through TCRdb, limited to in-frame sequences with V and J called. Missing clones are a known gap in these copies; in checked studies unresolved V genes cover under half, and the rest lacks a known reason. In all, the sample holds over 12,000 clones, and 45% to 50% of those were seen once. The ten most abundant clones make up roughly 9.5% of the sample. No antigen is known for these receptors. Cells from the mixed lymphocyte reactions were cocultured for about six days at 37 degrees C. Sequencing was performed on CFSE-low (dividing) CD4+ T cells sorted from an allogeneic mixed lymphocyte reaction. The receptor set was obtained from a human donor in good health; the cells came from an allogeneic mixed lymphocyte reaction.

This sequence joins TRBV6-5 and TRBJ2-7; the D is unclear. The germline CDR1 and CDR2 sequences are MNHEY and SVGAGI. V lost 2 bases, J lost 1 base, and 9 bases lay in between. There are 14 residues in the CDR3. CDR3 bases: TGTGCCAGCAGTTACGAGGCGGTTTCCTACGAGCAGTACTTC. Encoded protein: CASSYEAVSYEQYF.

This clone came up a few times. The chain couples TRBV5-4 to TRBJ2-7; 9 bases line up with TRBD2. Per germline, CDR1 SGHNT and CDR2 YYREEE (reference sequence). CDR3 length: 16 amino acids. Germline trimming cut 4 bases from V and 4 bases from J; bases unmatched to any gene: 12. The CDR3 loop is CASSPSPRLAGYEQYF. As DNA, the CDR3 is TGTGCCAGCAGCCCCTCCCCCCGTCTAGCGGGATACGAGCAGTACTTC.

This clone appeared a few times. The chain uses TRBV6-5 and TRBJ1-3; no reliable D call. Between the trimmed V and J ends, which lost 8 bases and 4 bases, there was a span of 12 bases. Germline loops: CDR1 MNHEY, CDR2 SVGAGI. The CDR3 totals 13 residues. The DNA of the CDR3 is TGTGCCAGCGAGCCTTCAATGGGAAACACCATATATTTT. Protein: CASEPSMGNTIYF.

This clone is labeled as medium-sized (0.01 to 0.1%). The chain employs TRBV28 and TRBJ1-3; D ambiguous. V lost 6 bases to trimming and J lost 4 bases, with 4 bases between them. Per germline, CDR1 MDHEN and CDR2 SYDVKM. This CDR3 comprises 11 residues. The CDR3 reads CASSLGNTIYF. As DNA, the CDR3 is TGTGCCAGCAGCTTAGGAAACACCATATATTTT.

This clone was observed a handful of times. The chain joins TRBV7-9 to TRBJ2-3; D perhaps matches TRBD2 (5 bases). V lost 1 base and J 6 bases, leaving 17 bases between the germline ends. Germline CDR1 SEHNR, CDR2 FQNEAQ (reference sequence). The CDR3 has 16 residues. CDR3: CASSLGGGRIMDTQYF. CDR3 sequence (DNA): TGTGCCAGCAGCTTAGGTGGAGGCAGAATAATGGATACGCAGTATTTT.

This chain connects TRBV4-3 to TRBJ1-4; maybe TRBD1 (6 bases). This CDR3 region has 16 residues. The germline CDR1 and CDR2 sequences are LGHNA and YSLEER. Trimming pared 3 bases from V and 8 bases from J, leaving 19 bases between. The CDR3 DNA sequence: TGCGCCAGCAGCCATGCTAACAGGGTACTTGGCGAAAAACTGTTTTTT. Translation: CASSHANRVLGEKLFF.

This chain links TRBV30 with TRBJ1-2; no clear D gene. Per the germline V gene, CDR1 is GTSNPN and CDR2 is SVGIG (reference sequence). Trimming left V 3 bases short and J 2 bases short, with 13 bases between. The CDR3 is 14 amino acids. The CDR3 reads CAWRVPGANYGYTF. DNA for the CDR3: TGTGCCTGGAGGGTGCCGGGCGCCAACTATGGCTACACCTTC.

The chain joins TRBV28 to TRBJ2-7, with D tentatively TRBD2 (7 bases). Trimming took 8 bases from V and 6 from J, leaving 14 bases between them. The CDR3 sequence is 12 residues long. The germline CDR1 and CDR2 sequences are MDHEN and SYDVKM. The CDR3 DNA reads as TGTGCCAGCGTACAGGGAGGGGGCGAGCAGTACTTC. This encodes CASVQGGGEQYF.